This is a list of T cell receptor beta chains from one sample in a study of T cell repertoires in cytomegalovirus infection. Each CDR3 protein is one row after TCRdb ran MiXCR on the reads. Altogether hundreds of thousands of distinct CDR3 sequences are present, approximately 24% being singletons, with the ten largest covering 8%. Sequenced input: CD8+ T cells from PBMCs. The receptors were gathered from a human donor in good health (CMV status not recorded). Some clones in this sample may be carry-over from other donors' samples. CDR3s include the opening cysteine and the closing phenylalanine or tryptophan. The D gene is left open where the match is weak. Clone size, where shown, is once, few, many, or a class for clones that have expanded.

>.|TRBV4-3|.|TRBJ2-1
CASSQEWGGSYNEQFF
TGCGCCAGCAGCCAAGAGTGGGGTGGCTCCTACAATGAGCAGTTCTTC
>many|TRBV28|TRBD1|TRBJ2-1
CASSWPRTGGSYSINEQFF
TGTGCCAGCAGTTGGCCCCGGACAGGGGGCTCTTATTCAATCAATGAGCAGTTCTTC
>.|TRBV7-2|.|TRBJ2-3
CASSPLLGGVTQYF
TGTGCCAGCAGCCCGCTCCTAGGCGGGGTTACGCAGTATTTT
>.|TRBV10-1|.|TRBJ1-1
CASSEKTAYTEAFF
TGCGCCAGCAGTGAAAAGACAGCTTACACTGAAGCTTTCTTT
>.|TRBV20-1|.|TRBJ1-6
CSARETVSSYNSPLHF
TGCAGTGCTAGAGAGACAGTTAGCTCCTATAATTCACCCCTCCACTTT
>many|TRBV4-2|.|TRBJ2-5
CASSQEGGPQETQYF
TGTGCCAGCAGCCAAGAAGGGGGGCCCCAAGAGACCCAGTACTTC
>few|TRBV7-9|TRBD2|TRBJ2-1
CASNIAGGPGEQFF
TGTGCCAGCAACATAGCGGGGGGGCCTGGTGAGCAGTTCTTC
>many|TRBV10-3|TRBD1|TRBJ2-1
CAISEIDRGGEQFF
TGTGCCATCAGTGAGATCGACAGGGGTGGTGAGCAGTTCTTC
>few|TRBV9|TRBD1|TRBJ2-1
CASSAGTGTYNEQFF
TGTGCCAGCAGCGCAGGGACAGGGACCTACAATGAGCAGTTCTTC
>once|TRBV29-1|.|TRBJ1-3
CSVARGNTIYF
TGCAGCGTCGCGAGGGGAAACACCATATATTTT
>.|TRBV20-1|.|TRBJ1-3
CSAREQATLGNTIYF
TGCAGTGCTAGAGAACAGGCGACGCTTGGAAACACCATATATTTT
>many|TRBV7-8|TRBD1|TRBJ1-5
CASLGDRLDQPQHF
TGTGCCAGCTTGGGGGACAGACTTGATCAGCCCCAGCATTTT
>.|TRBV7-2|TRBD1|TRBJ2-1
CASRAGQGNNAQFF
TGTGCCAGCAGAGCGGGACAGGGTAACAATGCGCAGTTCTTC
>.|TRBV20-1|TRBD1|TRBJ1-2
CSARDRDRGPGGYTF
TGCAGTGCTAGAGACCGGGACAGGGGGCCTGGAGGCTACACCTTC
>few|TRBV7-6|TRBD2|TRBJ2-2
CASSFPGGLLNTGELFF
TGTGCCAGCAGCTTTCCGGGGGGACTATTGAACACCGGGGAGCTGTTTTTT
>many|TRBV28|.|TRBJ2-3
CASSPQAVSTDTQYF
TGTGCCAGCAGTCCCCAGGCAGTTAGCACAGATACGCAGTATTTT
>few|TRBV5-4|TRBD1|TRBJ2-2
CASSQGVTGELFF
TGTGCCAGCAGCCAGGGGGTCACCGGGGAGCTGTTTTTT
>.|TRBV6-2/TRBV6-3|.|TRBJ1-5
CASSYSGANQPQHF
TGTGCCAGCAGTTACTCAGGGGCCAATCAGCCCCAGCATTTT
>many|TRBV7-6|.|TRBJ2-1
CASTPRDAAYNEQFF
TGTGCCAGCACCCCCCGAGATGCGGCATACAATGAGCAGTTCTTC
>.|TRBV6-2/TRBV6-3|.|TRBJ1-1
CASRTIMNTEAFF
TGTGCCAGCAGGACAATTATGAACACTGAAGCTTTCTTT
>.|TRBV6-2/TRBV6-3|TRBD1|TRBJ2-1
CASSYRGGEQFF
TGTGCCAGCAGTTACCGAGGGGGCGAGCAGTTCTTC
>few|TRBV28|TRBD1|TRBJ1-2
CASSLDLTGSGESYGYTF
TGTGCCAGCAGTTTGGATCTGACAGGGTCGGGGGAGAGTTATGGCTACACCTTC
>few|TRBV20-1|.|TRBJ2-2
CSAREQGTNTGELFF
TGCAGTGCTAGAGAACAGGGTACGAACACCGGGGAGCTGTTTTTT
>.|TRBV7-3|TRBD1|TRBJ2-7
CASSPTRTGGERTYEQYF
TGTGCCAGCAGCCCAACCCGGACAGGGGGCGAACGAACCTACGAGCAGTACTTC
>.|TRBV6-6|.|TRBJ1-1
CASSHRLEAFF
TGTGCCAGCAGTCACCGCCTCGAAGCTTTCTTT
>few|TRBV2|TRBD1|TRBJ2-7
CASSDPGQGDPRSYEQYF
TGTGCCAGCAGTGATCCGGGACAGGGGGATCCGAGGTCGTACGAGCAGTACTTC
>many|TRBV6-2/TRBV6-3|.|TRBJ1-2
CASSYRTGYGYTF
TGTGCCAGCAGTTACCGAACAGGATATGGCTACACCTTC
>many|TRBV7-6|.|TRBJ1-1
CASSQVGALNTEAFF
TGTGCCAGCAGCCAAGTCGGGGCCTTGAACACTGAAGCTTTCTTT
>few|TRBV14|TRBD2|TRBJ2-1
CASSQFGGGSYNEQFF
TGTGCCAGCAGCCAATTCGGCGGGGGGTCTTACAATGAGCAGTTCTTC
>.|TRBV20-1|.|TRBJ1-1
CSAPVGGTEAFF
TGCAGTGCTCCTGTCGGAGGCACTGAAGCTTTCTTT
>many|TRBV7-9|.|TRBJ1-4
CASSREGEKLFF
TGTGCCAGCAGCCGAGAAGGGGAAAAACTGTTTTTT